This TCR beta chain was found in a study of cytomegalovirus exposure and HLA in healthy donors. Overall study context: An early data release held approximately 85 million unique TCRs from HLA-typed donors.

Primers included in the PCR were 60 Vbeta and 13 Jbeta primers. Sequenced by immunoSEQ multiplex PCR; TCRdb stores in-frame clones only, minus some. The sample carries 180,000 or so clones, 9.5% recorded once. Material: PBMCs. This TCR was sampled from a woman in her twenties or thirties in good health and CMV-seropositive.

The CDR3 DNA is TGTGCCTGGAGTGTACAGCCCTACGAGCAGTACTTC. Encoded protein: CAWSVQPYEQYF. The chain couples TRBV30 to TRBJ2-7; no definite D call. In germline, CDR1 is GTSNPN, CDR2 SVGIG (reference sequence). Trimming removed 0 bases from V and 2 bases from J, with 5 bases in between. CDR3 length: 12 residues. Looking up the rest from reference TRBV30 and TRBJ2-7 gives the full variable domain: SQTIHQWPATLVQPVGSPLSLECTVEGTSNPNLYWYRQAAGRGLQLLFYSVGIGQISSEVPQNLSASRPQDRQFILSSKKLLLSDSGFYLCAWSVQPYEQYFGPGTRLTVT.